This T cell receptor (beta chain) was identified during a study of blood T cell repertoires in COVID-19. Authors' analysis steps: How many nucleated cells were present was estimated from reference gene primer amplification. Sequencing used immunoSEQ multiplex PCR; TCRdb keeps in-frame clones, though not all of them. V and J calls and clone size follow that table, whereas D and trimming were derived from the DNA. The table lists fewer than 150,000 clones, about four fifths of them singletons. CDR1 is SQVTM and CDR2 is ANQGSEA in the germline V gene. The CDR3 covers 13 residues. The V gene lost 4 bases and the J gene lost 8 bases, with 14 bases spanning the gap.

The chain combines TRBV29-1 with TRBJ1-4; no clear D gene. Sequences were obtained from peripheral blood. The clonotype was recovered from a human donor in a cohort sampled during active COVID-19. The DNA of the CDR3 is TGCAGCGTTGGTGGACTTGGACGAGAAAAACTGTTTTTT. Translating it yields CSVGGLGREKLFF.